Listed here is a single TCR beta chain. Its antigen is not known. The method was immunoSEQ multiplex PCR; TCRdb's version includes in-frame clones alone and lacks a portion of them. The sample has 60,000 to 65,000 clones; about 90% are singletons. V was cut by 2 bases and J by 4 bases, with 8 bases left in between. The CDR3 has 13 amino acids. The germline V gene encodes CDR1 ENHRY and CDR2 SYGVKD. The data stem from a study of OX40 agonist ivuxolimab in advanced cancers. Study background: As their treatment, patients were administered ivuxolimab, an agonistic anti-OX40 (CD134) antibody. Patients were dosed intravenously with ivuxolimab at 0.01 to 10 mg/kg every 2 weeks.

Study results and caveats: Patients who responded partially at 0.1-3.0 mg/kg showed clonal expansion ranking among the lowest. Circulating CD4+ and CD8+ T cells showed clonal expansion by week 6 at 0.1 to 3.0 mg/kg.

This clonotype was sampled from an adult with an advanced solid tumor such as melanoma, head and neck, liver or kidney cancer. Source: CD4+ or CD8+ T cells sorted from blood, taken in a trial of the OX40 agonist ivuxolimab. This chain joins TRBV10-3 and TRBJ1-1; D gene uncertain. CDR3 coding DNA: TGTGCCATCAGTGAGGTCGGGAGCACTGAAGCTTTCTTT. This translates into CAISEVGSTEAFF.